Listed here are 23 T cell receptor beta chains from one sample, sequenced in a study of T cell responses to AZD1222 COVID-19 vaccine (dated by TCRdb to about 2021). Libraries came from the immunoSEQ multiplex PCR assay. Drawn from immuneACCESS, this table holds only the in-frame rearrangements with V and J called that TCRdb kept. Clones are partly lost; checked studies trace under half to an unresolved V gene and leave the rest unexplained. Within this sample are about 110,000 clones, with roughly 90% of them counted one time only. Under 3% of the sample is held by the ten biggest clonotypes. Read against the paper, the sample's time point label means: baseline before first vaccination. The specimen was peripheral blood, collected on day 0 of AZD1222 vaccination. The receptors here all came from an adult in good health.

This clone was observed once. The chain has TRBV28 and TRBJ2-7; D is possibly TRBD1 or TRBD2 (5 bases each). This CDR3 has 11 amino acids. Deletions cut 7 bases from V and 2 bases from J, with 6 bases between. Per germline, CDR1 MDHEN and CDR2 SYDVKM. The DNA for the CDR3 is TGTGCCAGCACGGGGCCCTACGAGCAGTACTTC. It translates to CASTGPYEQYF.

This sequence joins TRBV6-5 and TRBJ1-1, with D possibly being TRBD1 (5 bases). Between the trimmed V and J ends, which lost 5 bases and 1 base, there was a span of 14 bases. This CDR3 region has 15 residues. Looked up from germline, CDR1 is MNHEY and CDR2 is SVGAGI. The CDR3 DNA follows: TGTGCCAGCAGTCTTTACGGGACTGGGAACACTGAAGCTTTCTTT. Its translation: CASSLYGTGNTEAFF.

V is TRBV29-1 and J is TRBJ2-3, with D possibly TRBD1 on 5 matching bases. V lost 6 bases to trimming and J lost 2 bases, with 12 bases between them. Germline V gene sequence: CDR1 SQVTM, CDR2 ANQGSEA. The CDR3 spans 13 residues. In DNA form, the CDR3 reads TGCAGCGTCCTGGGGCGGTTCACAGATACGCAGTATTTT. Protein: CSVLGRFTDTQYF.

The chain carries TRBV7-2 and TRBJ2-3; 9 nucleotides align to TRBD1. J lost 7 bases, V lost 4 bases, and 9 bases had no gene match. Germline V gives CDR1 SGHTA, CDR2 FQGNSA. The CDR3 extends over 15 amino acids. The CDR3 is CASSYRDRVQNTQYF. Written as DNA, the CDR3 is TGTGCCAGCAGCTACCGGGACAGGGTCCAAAATACGCAGTATTTT.

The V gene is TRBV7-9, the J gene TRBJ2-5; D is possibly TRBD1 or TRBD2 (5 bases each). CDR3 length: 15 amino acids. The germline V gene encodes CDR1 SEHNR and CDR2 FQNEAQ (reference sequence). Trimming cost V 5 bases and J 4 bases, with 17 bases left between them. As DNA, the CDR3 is TGTGCCAGCAGCCGGCGGACACGAGGAGGAGAGACCCAGTACTTC. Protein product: CASSRRTRGGETQYF.

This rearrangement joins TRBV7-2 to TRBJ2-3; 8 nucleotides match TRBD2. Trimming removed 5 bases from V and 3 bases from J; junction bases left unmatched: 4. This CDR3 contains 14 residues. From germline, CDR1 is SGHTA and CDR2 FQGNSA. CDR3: CASSRSSGTDTQYF. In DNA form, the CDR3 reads TGTGCCAGCAGCCGCTCTAGCGGGACAGATACGCAGTATTTT.

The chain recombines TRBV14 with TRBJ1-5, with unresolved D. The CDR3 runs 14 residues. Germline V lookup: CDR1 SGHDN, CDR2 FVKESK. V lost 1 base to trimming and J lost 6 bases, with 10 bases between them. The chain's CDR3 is CASSQGYWGQPQHF. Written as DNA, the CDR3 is TGTGCCAGCAGCCAAGGCTATTGGGGTCAGCCCCAGCATTTT.

The CDR3 coding sequence is TGTGCCAGCTCACAGGGACTAGTTTCCTACGAGCAGTACTTC. This gives the protein CASSQGLVSYEQYF. V and J are TRBV18 and TRBJ2-7; 8 bases agree with TRBD2. CDR1 and CDR2 (germline): KGHSH, LQKENI. This CDR3 is built from 14 residues. V trimming: 4 bases; J trimming: 1 base; junction bases outside the gene matches: 3. The full variable domain, rest sourced from reference TRBV18 and TRBJ2-7, is NAGVMQNPRHLVRRRGQEARLRCSPMKGHSHVYWYRQLPEEGLKFMVYLQKENIIDESGMPKERFSAEFPKEGPSILRIQQVVRGDSAAYFCASSQGLVSYEQYFGPGTRLTVT.

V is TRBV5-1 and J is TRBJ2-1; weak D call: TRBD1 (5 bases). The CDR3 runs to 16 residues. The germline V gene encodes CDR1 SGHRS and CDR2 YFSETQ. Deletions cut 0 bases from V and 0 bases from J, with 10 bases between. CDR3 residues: CASSLEQVSSYNEQFF. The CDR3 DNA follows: TGCGCCAGCAGCTTGGAACAGGTGAGCTCCTACAATGAGCAGTTCTTC.

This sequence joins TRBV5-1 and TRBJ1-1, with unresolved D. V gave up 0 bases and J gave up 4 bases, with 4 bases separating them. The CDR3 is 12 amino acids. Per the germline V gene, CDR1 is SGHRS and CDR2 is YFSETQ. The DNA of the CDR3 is TGCGCCAGCAGCTTGGTTGGCACTGAAGCTTTCTTT. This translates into CASSLVGTEAFF.

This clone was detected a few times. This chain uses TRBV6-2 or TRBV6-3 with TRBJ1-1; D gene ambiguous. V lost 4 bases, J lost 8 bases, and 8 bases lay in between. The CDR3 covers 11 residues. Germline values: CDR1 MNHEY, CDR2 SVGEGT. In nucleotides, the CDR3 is TGTGCCAGCAGTTCTGGCGGCGAAGCTTTCTTT. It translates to CASSSGGEAFF.

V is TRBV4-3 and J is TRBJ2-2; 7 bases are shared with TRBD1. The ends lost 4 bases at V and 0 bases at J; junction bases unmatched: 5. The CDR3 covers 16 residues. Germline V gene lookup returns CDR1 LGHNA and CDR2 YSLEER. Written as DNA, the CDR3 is TGCGCCAGCAGCCGGGACAGTGTAGCGAACACCGGGGAGCTGTTTTTT. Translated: CASSRDSVANTGELFF.

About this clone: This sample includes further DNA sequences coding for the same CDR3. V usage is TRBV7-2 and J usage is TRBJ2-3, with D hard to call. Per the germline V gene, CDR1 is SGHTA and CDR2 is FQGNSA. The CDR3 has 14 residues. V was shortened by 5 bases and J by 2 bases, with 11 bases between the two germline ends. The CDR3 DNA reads TGTGCCAGCAGCCCGGGCGGTATCACAGATACGCAGTATTTT. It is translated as CASSPGGITDTQYF.

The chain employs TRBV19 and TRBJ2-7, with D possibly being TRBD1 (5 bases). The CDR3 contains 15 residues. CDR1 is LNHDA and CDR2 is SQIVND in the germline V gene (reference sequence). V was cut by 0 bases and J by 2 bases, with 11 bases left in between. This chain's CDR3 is CASSIEAGLTYEQYF. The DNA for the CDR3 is TGTGCCAGTAGTATAGAGGCAGGGCTGACCTACGAGCAGTACTTC.

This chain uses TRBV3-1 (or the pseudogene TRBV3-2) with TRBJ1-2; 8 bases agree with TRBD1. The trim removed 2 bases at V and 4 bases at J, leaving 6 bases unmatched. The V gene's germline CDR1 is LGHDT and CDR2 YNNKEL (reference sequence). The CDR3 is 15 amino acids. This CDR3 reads CASSQSTGGSYGYTF. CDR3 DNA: TGTGCCAGCAGCCAATCCACAGGGGGTAGCTATGGCTACACCTTC.

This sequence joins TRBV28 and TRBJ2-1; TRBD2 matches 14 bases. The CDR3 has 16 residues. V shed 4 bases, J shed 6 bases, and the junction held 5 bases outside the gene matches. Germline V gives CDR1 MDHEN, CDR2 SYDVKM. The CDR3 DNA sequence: TGTGCCAGCAGTTCACGACTAGCGGGAGGGGGCAATGAGCAGTTCTTC. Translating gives CASSSRLAGGGNEQFF.

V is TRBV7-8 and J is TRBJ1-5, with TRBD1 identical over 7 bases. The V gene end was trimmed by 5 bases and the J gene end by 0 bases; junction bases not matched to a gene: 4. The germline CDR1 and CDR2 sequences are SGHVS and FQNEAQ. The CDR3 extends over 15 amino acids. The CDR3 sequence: CASSTYRGSNQPQHF. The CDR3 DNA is TGTGCCAGCAGCACCTACAGGGGTAGCAATCAGCCCCAGCATTTT.

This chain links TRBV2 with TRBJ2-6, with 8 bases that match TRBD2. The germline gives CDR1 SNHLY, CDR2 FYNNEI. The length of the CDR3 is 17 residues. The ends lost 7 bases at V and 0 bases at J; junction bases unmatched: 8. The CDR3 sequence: CASTPAGVSSGANVLTF. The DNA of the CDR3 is TGTGCCAGCACGCCAGCGGGAGTGAGCTCTGGGGCCAACGTCCTGACTTTC.

For the CDR3, the DNA is TGTGCCACCAGCAGAGGTGCGAACACTGAAGCTTTCTTT. This encodes CATSRGANTEAFF. This chain joins TRBV15 and TRBJ1-1, with D uncertain. Germline CDR1 reads LNHNV; CDR2 reads YYDKDF (reference sequence). Deletions cut 1 base from V and 1 base from J, with 4 bases between. The CDR3 is 13 amino acids.

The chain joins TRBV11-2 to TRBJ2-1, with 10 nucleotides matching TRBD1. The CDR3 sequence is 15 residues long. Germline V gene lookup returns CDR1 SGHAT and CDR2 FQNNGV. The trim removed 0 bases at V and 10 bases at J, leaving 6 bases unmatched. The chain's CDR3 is CASSLDRTGGSEQFF. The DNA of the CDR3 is TGTGCCAGCAGCTTAGACAGGACAGGGGGAAGCGAGCAGTTCTTC.

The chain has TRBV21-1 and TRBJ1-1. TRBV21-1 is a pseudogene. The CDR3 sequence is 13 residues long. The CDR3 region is CASSKLGGAEAFF. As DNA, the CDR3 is TGTGCCAGCAGCAAATTGGGGGGAGCGGAAGCTTTCTTT.

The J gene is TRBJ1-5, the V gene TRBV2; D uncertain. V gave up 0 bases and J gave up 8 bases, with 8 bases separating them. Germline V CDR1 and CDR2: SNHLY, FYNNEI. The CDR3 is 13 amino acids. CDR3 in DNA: TGTGCCAGCAGTGAAGCCCACCTAGAGCCCCAGCATTTT. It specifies CASSEAHLEPQHF.

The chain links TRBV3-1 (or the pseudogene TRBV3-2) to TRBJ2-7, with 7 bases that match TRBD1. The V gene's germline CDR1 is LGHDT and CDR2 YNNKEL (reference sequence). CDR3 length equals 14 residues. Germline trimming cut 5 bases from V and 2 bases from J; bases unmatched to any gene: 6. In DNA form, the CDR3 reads TGTGCCAGCAGCGATACAGACAGGGCCTACGAGCAGTACTTC. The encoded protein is CASSDTDRAYEQYF.